This T cell receptor (beta chain) was recovered during a study of CD8 T cells in ankylosing spondylitis. V shed 1 base and J shed 2 bases, with 12 bases lying between them. Per the germline V gene, CDR1 is LGHNA and CDR2 is YNFKEQ. CDR3 size: 15 residues. Broader study findings: There was a TCR beta motif, made of fewer than 10 highly homologous variants, that appeared characteristic of ankylosing spondylitis blood. Matched synovial fluid from ankylosing spondylitis patients was reported to be enriched for disease-linked clones. CD8+ cells made up the disease-linked clones, which were relatively rare in peripheral blood.

This clonotype was seen repeatedly, ten times or more. Its antigen is currently unknown. Each CDR3 protein gets one entry after TCRdb re-called the 5' RACE reads with MiXCR. In the table there are 750,000 to 850,000 distinct CDR3 sequences, 10% to 15% of which are singletons. The origin of this receptor is a male donor with ankylosing spondylitis. The sequencing input was blood, either unsorted or a sorted T cell fraction (not recorded which). The V and J genes are TRBV4-2 and TRBJ2-7, with D hard to call. The CDR3 bases are TGTGCCAGCAGCCAAGTTGGGCCTGGGACCTACGAGCAGTACTTC. It encodes CASSQVGPGTYEQYF.